These 27 T cell receptor beta chains were sequenced from one sample in a study of CXCR3-negative and CXCR3-positive naive CD8 T cells. The authors made the TRB cDNA libraries by 5' RACE using UMI labels. TCRdb processed the 5' RACE reads again and assigns one entry to each CDR3 protein, with no DNA. The sample holds roughly 100,000 distinct CDR3 sequences. The antigens these receptors bind are not known. Study observations and caveats: Hydrophobicity was higher for TRB CDR3s found in CXCR3-positive naive cells than in CXCR3-negative naive cells.

The source material was naive CXCR3+ CD8+ T cells from blood. As for subset: CD45RO-CCR7+CD27+CD95- naive CD8+ T cells expressing CXCR3 (TNR3+). These receptors were obtained from a human donor in good health. Some clones in this sample may be carry-over from other donors' samples.

CDR3 loop: CASSARLAGELGYEQYF. The rearrangement links TRBV4-1 to TRBJ2-7; TCRdb's D gene call, TRBD2, goes unchecked for lack of DNA. Germline CDR1 reads MGHRA; CDR2 reads YSYEKL. The CDR3 loop spans 17 amino acids.

V usage is TRBV19 and J usage is TRBJ2-1. The CDR3 spans 15 residues. CDR1 LNHDA and CDR2 SQIVND come from the germline V gene (reference sequence). CDR3 protein: CASSSLGDIDNEQFF.

The genes are TRBV6-6 and TRBJ1-2. The germline gives CDR1 MNHNY, CDR2 SVGAGI (reference sequence). This CDR3 is built from 15 residues. The CDR3 loop is CASSATRNTNYGYTF.

V is TRBV4-3 and J is TRBJ2-3. CDR1 and CDR2 (germline): LGHNA, YSLEER. This CDR3 comprises 12 residues. This CDR3 is CASSLAGRAQYF.

The chain has TRBV20-1 and TRBJ2-7; the D gene TCRdb calls, TRBD2, cannot be checked with no DNA. The CDR3 is made up of 13 amino acids. The germline V gene has CDR1 DFQATT and CDR2 SNEGSKA (reference sequence). The CDR3 loop is CSARGAGGYEQYF.

The gene calls are TRBV7-9 and TRBJ2-5; TCRdb outputs TRBD1, but without DNA this stays unchecked. This CDR3 is built from 11 residues. Per germline, CDR1 SEHNR and CDR2 FQNEAQ (reference sequence). The CDR3 is CASSPPETQYF.

V usage is TRBV10-3 and J usage is TRBJ2-3; TCRdb indicates TRBD1, and absent DNA this call remains unverified. Germline V lookup: CDR1 ENHRY, CDR2 SYGVKD. The CDR3 has 13 amino acids. The CDR3 here is CAIGQGTTDTQYF.

The rearrangement uses TRBV28 and TRBJ2-5; the D gene TCRdb calls, TRBD2, cannot be checked with no DNA. The germline CDR1 and CDR2 sequences are MDHEN and SYDVKM. This CDR3 is built from 15 residues. CDR3 sequence: CASSSGLAGQETQYF.

CDR3 residues: CASSLGGSNSDEQYF. J is TRBJ2-7 and V is TRBV7-9; as DNA is missing, the TRBD2 call by TCRdb cannot be tested. There are 15 residues in the CDR3. Germline CDR1 SEHNR, CDR2 FQNEAQ (reference sequence).

The rearrangement joins TRBV20-1 to TRBJ2-7; TCRdb reports TRBD1, a call that lacks DNA to check it against. The CDR3 runs to 13 residues. Germline CDR1 DFQATT, CDR2 SNEGSKA (reference sequence). CDR3 protein: CSASRDETYEQYF.

The chain links TRBV20-1 to TRBJ2-1; checking the TCRdb D call of TRBD2 is not possible without DNA. CDR3 size: 18 residues. Germline CDR1 and CDR2: DFQATT and SNEGSKA (reference sequence). The CDR3 region is CSASEWALADSFHNEQFF.

The chain combines TRBV21-1 with TRBJ2-7; checking the TCRdb D call of TRBD1 is not possible without DNA. TRBV21-1 is listed as a pseudogene. CDR3 length: 12 amino acids. The CDR3 sequence is CASSNPRGEQYF.

The genes are TRBV6-5 and TRBJ1-4. This CDR3 contains 15 residues. CDR1 and CDR2 (germline): MNHEY, SVGAGI. The CDR3 is CASSYSGGSGEKLFF.

The chain is built from TRBV6-5 and TRBJ2-1; TCRdb's D call, TRBD1, is unchecked because there is no DNA. The CDR3 is 15 amino acids. CDR1 MNHEY and CDR2 SVGAGI come from the germline V gene. The CDR3 sequence: CASSYGGGLYNEQFF.

V usage is TRBV9 and J usage is TRBJ1-1; no DNA is available, so the TRBD1 call from TCRdb remains unchecked. The germline CDR1 and CDR2 sequences are SGDLS and YYNGEE. The CDR3 totals 14 residues. CDR3 protein: CASSVGRRNTEAFF. The whole variable domain, filled in from reference TRBV9 and TRBJ1-1, reads DSGVTQTPKHLITATGQRVTLRCSPRSGDLSVYWYQQSLDQGLQFLIQYYNGEERAKGNILERFSAQQFPDLHSELNLSSLELGDSALYFCASSVGRRNTEAFFGQGTRLTVV.

The chain has TRBV9 and TRBJ2-2; TCRdb names TRBD2, which stays unverified in the absence of DNA. The CDR3 is 12 residues long. In germline, CDR1 is SGDLS, CDR2 YYNGEE. This CDR3 is CASSERAGELFF.

The V call is TRBV29-1, the J call TRBJ1-2. Looked up from germline, CDR1 is SQVTM and CDR2 is ANQGSEA. The CDR3 extends over 14 amino acids. CDR3 in amino acids: CSVEDLQGYYGYTF.

The V and J genes are TRBV6-2 or TRBV6-3 and TRBJ1-5. Germline V CDR1 and CDR2: MNHEY, SVGEGT. The CDR3 totals 13 residues. Here the CDR3 reads CASSYRFNQPQHF.

This chain uses TRBV6-2 or TRBV6-3 with TRBJ2-3; TCRdb's D call, TRBD2, is unchecked because there is no DNA. Germline CDR1 is MNHEY and CDR2 is SVGEGT. CDR3 length: 16 amino acids. Here the CDR3 reads CASSQLSGRAPDTQYF.

The gene calls are TRBV11-1 and TRBJ2-1; absent DNA, TCRdb's TRBD1 call cannot be checked. The CDR3 is 15 residues long. Germline V lookup: CDR1 SGHAT, CDR2 FQDESV (reference sequence). The CDR3 is CASSLLPRGWNEQFF.

V is TRBV14 and J is TRBJ1-1; TCRdb calls TRBD1, which cannot be checked without DNA. Germline-derived CDR1 and CDR2 are SGHDN and FVKESK. The CDR3 totals 13 residues. The CDR3 protein is CASSPHPSPEAFF.

The chain carries TRBV20-1 and TRBJ2-1; TCRdb selects TRBD1, and the lack of DNA leaves this call unchecked. Germline V gene lookup returns CDR1 DFQATT and CDR2 SNEGSKA (reference sequence). CDR3 size: 14 residues. The CDR3 reads CSARSDGGAYEQFF.

The chain recombines TRBV6-5 with TRBJ2-1. Germline V gene lookup returns CDR1 MNHEY and CDR2 SVGAGI. There are 11 residues in the CDR3. This chain's CDR3 is CASNHYNEQFF.

The V and J genes are TRBV28 and TRBJ2-7; TCRdb indicates TRBD1, and absent DNA this call remains unverified. The CDR3 runs to 12 residues. CDR1 and CDR2 (germline): MDHEN, SYDVKM. The CDR3 loop is CASERPPDEQYF.

The gene calls are TRBV7-9 and TRBJ2-5; TCRdb's D call of TRBD1 is untestable without DNA. The CDR3 has 13 residues. The germline CDR1 and CDR2 sequences are SEHNR and FQNEAQ (reference sequence). The CDR3 here is CASSRQGEETQYF.

The chain has TRBV12-5 and TRBJ1-5. The length of the CDR3 is 15 residues. Germline CDR1 reads LGHNT; CDR2 reads FRNRAP. The CDR3: CASGLGRVSNQPQHF.

The rearrangement uses TRBV29-1 and TRBJ2-7; the TRBD2 assignment by TCRdb is unverifiable without DNA. CDR3 size: 13 residues. Germline V gene data show CDR1 as SQVTM and CDR2 as ANQGSEA. The CDR3 sequence is CSVKYAGNYEQYF.